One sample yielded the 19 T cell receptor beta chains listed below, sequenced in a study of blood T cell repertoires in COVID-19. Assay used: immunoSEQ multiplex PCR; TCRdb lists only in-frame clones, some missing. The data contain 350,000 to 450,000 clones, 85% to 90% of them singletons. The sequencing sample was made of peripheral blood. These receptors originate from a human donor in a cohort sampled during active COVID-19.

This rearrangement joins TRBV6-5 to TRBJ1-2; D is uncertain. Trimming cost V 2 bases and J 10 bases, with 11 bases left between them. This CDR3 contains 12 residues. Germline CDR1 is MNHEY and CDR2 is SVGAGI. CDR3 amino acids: CASSYTNTNYTF. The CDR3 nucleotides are TGTGCCAGCAGTTACACCAACACCAACTACACCTTC.

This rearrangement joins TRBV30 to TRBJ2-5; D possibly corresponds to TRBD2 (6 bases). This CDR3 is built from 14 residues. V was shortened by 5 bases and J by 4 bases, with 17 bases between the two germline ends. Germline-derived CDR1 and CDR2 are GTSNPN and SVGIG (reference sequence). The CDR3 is CAWALGGKSETQYF. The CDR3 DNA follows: TGTGCCTGGGCCCTGGGCGGGAAGTCAGAGACCCAGTACTTC.

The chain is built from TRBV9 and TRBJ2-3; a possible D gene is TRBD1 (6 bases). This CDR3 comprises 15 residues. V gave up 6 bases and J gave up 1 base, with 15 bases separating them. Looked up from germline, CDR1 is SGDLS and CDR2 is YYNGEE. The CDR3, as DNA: TGTGCCAGCAAGACTCAGCCAGGGGGCACAGATACGCAGTATTTT. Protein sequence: CASKTQPGGTDTQYF.

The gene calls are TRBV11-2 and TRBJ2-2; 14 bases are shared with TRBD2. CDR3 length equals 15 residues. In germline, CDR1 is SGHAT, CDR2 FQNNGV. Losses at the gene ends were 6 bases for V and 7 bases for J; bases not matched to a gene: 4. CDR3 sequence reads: CASRGLAGAIGELFF. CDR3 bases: TGTGCCAGCAGGGGACTAGCGGGGGCAATCGGGGAGCTGTTTTTT. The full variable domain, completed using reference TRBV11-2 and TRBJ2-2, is EAGVAQSPRYKIIEKRQSVAFWCNPISGHATLYWYQQILGQGPKLLIQFQNNGVVDDSQLPKDRFSAERLKGVDSTLKIQPAKLEDSAVYLCASRGLAGAIGELFFGEGSRLTVL.

Written as DNA, the CDR3 is TGTGCCAGCAGTGTGGACAGGGAAAGGGGTATGAACACTGAAGCTTTCTTT. Its protein product is CASSVDRERGMNTEAFF. V and J are TRBV2 and TRBJ1-1; 8 positions agree with TRBD1. Looked up from germline, CDR1 is SNHLY and CDR2 is FYNNEI. Trimming removed 4 bases from V and 0 bases from J; junction bases left unmatched: 10. The CDR3 sequence is 17 residues long.

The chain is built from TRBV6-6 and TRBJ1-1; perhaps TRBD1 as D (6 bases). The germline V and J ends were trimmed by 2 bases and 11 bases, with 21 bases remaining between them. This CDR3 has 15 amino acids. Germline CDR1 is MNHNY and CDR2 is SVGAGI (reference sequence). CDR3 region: CASSYDLQGELVAFF. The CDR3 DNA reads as TGTGCCAGCAGTTACGATTTACAGGGAGAATTGGTGGCTTTCTTT.

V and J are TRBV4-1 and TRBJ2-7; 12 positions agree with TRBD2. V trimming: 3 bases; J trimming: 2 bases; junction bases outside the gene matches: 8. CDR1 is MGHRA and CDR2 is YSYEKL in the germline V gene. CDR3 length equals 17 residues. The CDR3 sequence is CASSHRTSGTLTYEQYF. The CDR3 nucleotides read TGCGCCAGCAGCCACCGGACTAGCGGGACTCTTACCTACGAGCAGTACTTC.

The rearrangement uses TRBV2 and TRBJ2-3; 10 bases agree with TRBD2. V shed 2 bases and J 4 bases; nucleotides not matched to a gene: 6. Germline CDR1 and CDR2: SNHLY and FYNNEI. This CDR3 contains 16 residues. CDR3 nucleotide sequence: TGTGCCAGCAGTGAACGGCCTAGCGGGAGCGCAGATACGCAGTATTTT. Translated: CASSERPSGSADTQYF.

The CDR3 reads CAWRSSVSGANVLTF. The CDR3 region has the DNA TGTGCCTGGAGATCCTCCGTTTCTGGGGCCAACGTCCTGACTTTC. The chain combines TRBV30 with TRBJ2-6; D unresolved. The CDR3 totals 15 residues. In germline, CDR1 is GTSNPN, CDR2 SVGIG (reference sequence). Trimming pared 3 bases from V and 1 base from J, leaving 10 bases between.

CDR3 loop: CASSLGRNYGYTF. The CDR3 nucleotides read TGCGCCAGCAGCTTGGGCCGGAACTATGGCTACACCTTC. This chain links TRBV5-1 with TRBJ1-2; D is unresolved. The CDR3 is 13 amino acids. Germline V lookup: CDR1 SGHRS, CDR2 YFSETQ. The V gene lost 0 bases and the J gene lost 2 bases, with 5 bases spanning the gap.

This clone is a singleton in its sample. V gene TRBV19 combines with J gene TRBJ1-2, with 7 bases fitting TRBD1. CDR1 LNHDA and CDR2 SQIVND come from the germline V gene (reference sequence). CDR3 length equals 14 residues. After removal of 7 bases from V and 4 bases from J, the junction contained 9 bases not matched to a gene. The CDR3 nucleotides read TGTGCCAGTACCACGACAGGGTATGGCTATGGCTACACCTTC. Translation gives CASTTTGYGYGYTF.

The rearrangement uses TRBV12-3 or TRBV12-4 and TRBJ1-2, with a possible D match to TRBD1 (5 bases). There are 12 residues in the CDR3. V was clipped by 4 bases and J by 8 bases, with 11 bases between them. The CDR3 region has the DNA TGTGCCAGCAGTTCGGACATGGGGGGCTACACCTTC. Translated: CASSSDMGGYTF.

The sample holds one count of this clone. The CDR3 DNA reads as TGTGCCAGCAGTTCCATCACGGGGGTGGGCAATCAGCCCCAGCATTTT. Amino acids: CASSSITGVGNQPQHF. The chain links TRBV6-5 to TRBJ1-5, with a weak D call TRBD1 (5 bases). The V gene lost 4 bases and the J gene lost 2 bases, with 15 bases spanning the gap. The germline V gene encodes CDR1 MNHEY and CDR2 SVGAGI. This CDR3 contains 16 residues.

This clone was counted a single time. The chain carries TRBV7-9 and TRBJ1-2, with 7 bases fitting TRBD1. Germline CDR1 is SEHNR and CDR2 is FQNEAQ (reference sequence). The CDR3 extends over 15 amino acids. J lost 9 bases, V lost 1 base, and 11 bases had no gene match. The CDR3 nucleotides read TGTGCCAGCAGCTTAGGAGACAGGGTTCTAAGAAGCTACACCTTC. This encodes CASSLGDRVLRSYTF.

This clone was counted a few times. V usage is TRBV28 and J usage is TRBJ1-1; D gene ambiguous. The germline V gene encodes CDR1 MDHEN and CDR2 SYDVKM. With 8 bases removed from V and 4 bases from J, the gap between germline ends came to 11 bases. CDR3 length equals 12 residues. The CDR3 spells CASFQFGTEAFF. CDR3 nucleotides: TGTGCCAGCTTTCAGTTTGGCACTGAAGCTTTCTTT.

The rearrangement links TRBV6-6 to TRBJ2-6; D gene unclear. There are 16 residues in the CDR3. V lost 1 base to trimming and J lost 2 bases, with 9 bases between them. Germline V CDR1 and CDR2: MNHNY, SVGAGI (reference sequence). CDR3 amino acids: CASSYLDSAGANVLTF. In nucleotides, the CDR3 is TGTGCCAGCAGTTACTTAGACTCGGCTGGGGCCAACGTCCTGACTTTC.

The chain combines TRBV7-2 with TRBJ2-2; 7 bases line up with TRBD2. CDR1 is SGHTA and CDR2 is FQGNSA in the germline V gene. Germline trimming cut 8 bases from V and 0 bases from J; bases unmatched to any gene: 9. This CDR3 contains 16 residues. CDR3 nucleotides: TGTGCCAGCGCCCGGGGGAGGGGCGCGAACACCGGGGAGCTGTTTTTT. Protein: CASARGRGANTGELFF.

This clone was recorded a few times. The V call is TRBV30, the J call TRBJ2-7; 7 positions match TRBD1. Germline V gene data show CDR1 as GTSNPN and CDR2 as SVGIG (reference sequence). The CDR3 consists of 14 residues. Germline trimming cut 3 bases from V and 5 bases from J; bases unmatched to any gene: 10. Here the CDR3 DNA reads TGTGCCTGGAGGACAGGGATATTCGGGGACGAGCAGTACTTC. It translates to CAWRTGIFGDEQYF.

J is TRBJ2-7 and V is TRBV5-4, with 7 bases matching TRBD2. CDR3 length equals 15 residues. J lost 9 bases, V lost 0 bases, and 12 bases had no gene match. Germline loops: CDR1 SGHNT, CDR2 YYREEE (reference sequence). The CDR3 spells CASSLGGSAGGGQYF. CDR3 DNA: TGTGCCAGCAGCTTGGGCGGATCAGCGGGCGGGGGGCAGTACTTC.